A selection of T cell receptor beta chains follows, all from one sample in a study of blood T cell repertoires in COVID-19. Measured with immunoSEQ multiplex PCR; TCRdb has only the in-frame clones, and not every one. The data show 59,000 or so clones, 70% to 75% seen once. The sample consisted of peripheral blood. Receptors were obtained from a woman aged 45 to 65 with active or convalescent COVID-19. CDR3s include the opening cysteine and the closing phenylalanine or tryptophan. Each record gives: clone size, V gene, J gene, D gene, CDR3 DNA, CDR3 protein. The D gene is left open where the match is weak. Clone size is given for some rows only: seen once, a few or many times, or a class if the clone is expanded.

>.|TRBV6-2/TRBV6-3|TRBJ1-2|TRBD1
TGTGCCAGCAGGTACGGGACAGACTACGGCTATGGCTACACCTTC
CASRYGTDYGYGYTF
>.|TRBV19|TRBJ1-3|.
TGTGCCACAAGCGACTGGAGCTCTGGAAACACCATATATTTT
CATSDWSSGNTIYF
>few|TRBV28|TRBJ2-2|.
TGTGCCAGCAGTTTAGCCCAGGCCCTCGGGGAGCTGTTTTTT
CASSLAQALGELFF
>.|TRBV6-6|TRBJ2-7|.
TGTGCCAGCAGTTCCTCGACAGCTACCTACGAGCAGTACTTC
CASSSSTATYEQYF
>.|TRBV14|TRBJ2-7|.
TGTGCCAGCAGCCAAGATCGGGAGCAGTACTTC
CASSQDREQYF
>once|TRBV19|TRBJ2-2|TRBD2
TGTGCCAGTAGTATTAGGGGAGGGTCGAACACCGGGGAGCTGTTTTTT
CASSIRGGSNTGELFF
>.|TRBV27|TRBJ1-5|.
TGTGCCAGCAGTTTCCGGGAAAGAGGACAGCCCCAGCATTTT
CASSFRERGQPQHF
>.|TRBV9|TRBJ2-3|TRBD1
TGTGCCAGCACTCCGGGACAGAGCACAGATACGCAGTATTTT
CASTPGQSTDTQYF
>.|TRBV5-8|TRBJ1-4|TRBD1
TGTGCCAGCAGCGCCGGACAGGCCGGTAATGAAAAACTGTTTTTT
CASSAGQAGNEKLFF
>.|TRBV20-1|TRBJ1-4|.
TGCAGTGCTAGTTTTCAAACAAACAAACTGTTTTTT
CSASFQTNKLFF
>.|TRBV5-1|TRBJ2-7|.
TGCGCCAGCAGCACGACAGTCTACGAGCAGTACTTC
CASSTTVYEQYF
>few|TRBV2|TRBJ2-7|TRBD2
TGTGCCAGCAGAGGACTAGCGGGGGAGCAGTACTTC
CASRGLAGEQYF
>.|TRBV10-3|TRBJ2-3|.
TGTGCCATCAGGTTAGCCCTGAACACAGATACGCAGTATTTT
CAIRLALNTDTQYF
>.|TRBV4-1|TRBJ2-7|.
TGCGCCAGCAGCCAACTCGACAGATACGAGCAGTACTTC
CASSQLDRYEQYF
>.|TRBV30|TRBJ1-2|.
TGTGCCTGGAGTGCAACGGCGTCGGGTTATGGCTACACCTTC
CAWSATASGYGYTF
>.|TRBV5-6|TRBJ2-7|TRBD2
TGTGCCAGCAGCTTGGACGGCCCTCTAGCGGGAGTCCTCTACGAGCAGTACTTC
CASSLDGPLAGVLYEQYF
>.|TRBV3-1/TRBV3-2|TRBJ2-6|TRBD1
TGTGCCAGCAGCCAAGGACAGGGGGCGTCCGGGGCCAACGTCCTGACTTTC
CASSQGQGASGANVLTF
>.|TRBV24-1|TRBJ1-5|.
TGTGCCACCAGTGAAAGCAATCCCCTTAGCAATCAGCCCCAGCATTTT
CATSESNPLSNQPQHF
>.|TRBV2|TRBJ2-3|TRBD2
TGTGCCACCCCAAGGAGGACTAGCATGACAGATACGCAGTATTTT
CATPRRTSMTDTQYF
>.|TRBV5-1|TRBJ1-3|TRBD1
TGCGCCAGCAGCAATGGACAGGGGACCGGAAACACCATATATTTT
CASSNGQGTGNTIYF
>few|TRBV29-1|TRBJ2-5|TRBD2
TGCAGCGTTAGAATCCTAGCGGGAGCGGCCCAGTACTTC
CSVRILAGAAQYF
>.|TRBV6-5|TRBJ1-1|.
TGTGCCAGCAGCCTTCGGACAGTGCGGACTGAAGCTTTCTTT
CASSLRTVRTEAFF
>.|TRBV11-3|TRBJ2-2|.
TGTGCCAGCAGCTCCCCTACGACCGGGGAGCTGTTTTTT
CASSSPTTGELFF
>.|TRBV30|TRBJ2-7|TRBD2
TGTGCCTGGGGGACTAGCGGGAGGGCCTCCTACGAGCAGTACTTC
CAWGTSGRASYEQYF
>.|TRBV28|TRBJ2-7|.
TGTGCCAGCAGATCGGTCAATGTTTACGAGCAGTACTTC
CASRSVNVYEQYF
>few|TRBV24-1|TRBJ2-2|TRBD1
TGTGCCACCAGTGATTTGATGACAGGGAAGACCGGGGAGCTGTTTTTT
CATSDLMTGKTGELFF
>few|TRBV5-1|TRBJ2-1|.
TGCGCCAGCAGCTTTGGGGGGACGCTAAATGAGCAGTTCTTC
CASSFGGTLNEQFF
>.|TRBV2|TRBJ2-1|.
TGTGCCAGCAGCGGCCGACGCCAAGGGAGCTCCTACAATGAGCAGTTCTTC
CASSGRRQGSSYNEQFF
>.|TRBV27|TRBJ1-5|.
TGTGCCAGCAGGACAGGTTGGGAGCCCCAGCATTTT
CASRTGWEPQHF
>.|TRBV15|TRBJ1-2|.
TGTGCCACCAGCAGAGATTATTGGACAGACCTTGACGCTGATGGCTACACCTTC
CATSRDYWTDLDADGYTF
>once|TRBV7-6|TRBJ2-2|TRBD2
TGTGCCAGCAGCTCCTTTTCTAGCGGGAGATACGGGGAGCTGTTTTTT
CASSSFSSGRYGELFF
>.|TRBV6-6|TRBJ2-5|TRBD1
TGTGCCAGCAGTTACTCAGGCAGGGGGCAGGGGGAGACCCAGTACTTC
CASSYSGRGQGETQYF
>.|TRBV28|TRBJ1-2|TRBD1
TGTGCCAGCAGTGCGTATACAGGGGCTAACTATGGCTACACCTTC
CASSAYTGANYGYTF
>few|TRBV5-1|TRBJ2-6|TRBD1
TGCGCCAGCTCGGGGACAGGGTCGGATGGGGCCAACGTCCTGACTTTC
CASSGTGSDGANVLTF
>.|TRBV29-1|TRBJ2-3|.
TGCAACGCGGGGTCTACAGATACGCAGTATTTT
CNAGSTDTQYF
>.|TRBV10-3|TRBJ2-1|TRBD2
TGTGCCATCAACCAGCGGGACTCCTACAATGAGCAGTTCTTC
CAINQRDSYNEQFF
>.|TRBV6-5|TRBJ1-1|.
TGTGCCAGCAGGACCGCGGAGGGCTACACTGAAGCTTTCTTT
CASRTAEGYTEAFF
>.|TRBV11-2|TRBJ2-3|.
TGTGCCAGCAGCCCTGTTCGCGGTGGCACAGATACGCAGTATTTT
CASSPVRGGTDTQYF
>.|TRBV7-6|TRBJ1-2|.
TGTGCCAGCAGCACTCCGACGGGGGGCTGGTTGGTTGGTGGCTACACCTTC
CASSTPTGGWLVGGYTF
>.|TRBV5-1|TRBJ2-1|.
TGCGCCAGCAGGCCTACGGGACACTTGAACAATGAGCAGTTCTTC
CASRPTGHLNNEQFF
>few|TRBV2|TRBJ2-7|.
TGTGCCAGCAGTGAACACACAGGGCGGTACGAGCAGTACTTC
CASSEHTGRYEQYF
>once|TRBV25-1|TRBJ2-1|.
TGTGCCAGCAGTGAAAGCGGCAGAAGCTCCTACAATGAGCAGTTCTTC
CASSESGRSSYNEQFF
>once|TRBV15|TRBJ2-2|.
TGTGCCACCAGCGCCGGGAGACGGACCGGGGAGCTGTTTTTT
CATSAGRRTGELFF
>few|TRBV6-5|TRBJ1-5|TRBD1
TGTGCCAGCAGAGGGACAGGGGGAAATCAGCCCCAGCATTTT
CASRGTGGNQPQHF
>.|TRBV10-3|TRBJ1-2|TRBD1
TGTGCCATCATGGGGACAGGGCTCAACTATGGCTACACCTTC
CAIMGTGLNYGYTF
>.|TRBV19|TRBJ2-7|TRBD2
TGTGCCAGTAGATATTCGGGGACTAGCGACTACGAGCAGTACTTC
CASRYSGTSDYEQYF
>few|TRBV10-3|TRBJ2-2|TRBD2
TGTGCCATCAGTGAGGGGGCGGGAGTCCGTCAGATGAACACCGGGGAGCTGTTTTTT
CAISEGAGVRQMNTGELFF
>.|TRBV10-3|TRBJ2-1|.
TGTGCCATCTACAGGGACCCCTACAATGAGCAGTTCTTC
CAIYRDPYNEQFF